This TCR beta chain was profiled in a study of T cells in Graves' hyperthyroidism and ophthalmopathy. About the research overall: Sampling of peripheral blood happened at initial diagnosis, prior to any treatment.

Newly diagnosed hyperthyroidism, duration under 2 months, in patients aged 18 to 65. Blood from later-ophthalmopathy patients was taken at first hyperthyroidism diagnosis. The CDR3 loop spans 17 amino acids. Trimming cost V 3 bases and J 0 bases, with 15 bases left between them. The germline CDR1 and CDR2 sequences are LNHDA and SQIVND (reference sequence). This clonotype was seen more than once but under ten times. RNA transcripts were the template for amplifying TCR beta CDR3 regions. When the TCR CDR3 underwent first-round RT-PCR, the HTBI primer set was used. TCRdb reanalysed the multiplex PCR reads using MiXCR and keeps one entry per CDR3 protein. The table records 250,000 to 300,000 distinct CDR3 sequences, 13% of them present only once.

The sequencing input was blood. The chain recombines TRBV19 with TRBJ1-3; D might be TRBD1 (5 bases). The TCR was taken from a woman in her thirties with Graves' hyperthyroidism that later progressed to Graves' ophthalmopathy. CDR3 in amino acids: CASSIWGDPISGNTIYF. The CDR3 DNA reads as TGTGCCAGTAGTATCTGGGGGGATCCGATCTCTGGAAACACCATATATTTT.